These 28 T cell receptor beta chains were sequenced from one sample in a study of T cell responses to AZD1222 COVID-19 vaccine. Assay used: immunoSEQ multiplex PCR; TCRdb lists only in-frame clones, some missing. The profile shows 160,000 or so clones, 94% of them singletons. The sequencing here drew on peripheral blood, taken 28 days after the second AZD1222 dose. The receptors were gathered from an adult who received the AZD1222 COVID-19 vaccine.

V is TRBV18 and J is TRBJ1-1; no clear D gene. The ends were cut back, 6 bases at V and 4 bases at J, with 12 bases in the middle. There are 13 residues in the CDR3. CDR1 is KGHSH and CDR2 is LQKENI in the germline V gene. CDR3 in amino acids: CASSLGGTTEAFF. CDR3 sequence (DNA): TGTGCCAGCTCCCTCGGAGGAACCACTGAAGCTTTCTTT.

This chain uses TRBV7-6 with TRBJ1-2; D uncertain. This CDR3 contains 16 residues. V was pared by 5 bases and J by 6 bases, with 22 bases between. In germline, CDR1 is SGHVS, CDR2 FNYEAQ. The CDR3 spells CASSPLVEAPGDGYTF. The DNA for the CDR3 is TGTGCCAGCAGCCCGCTAGTGGAGGCGCCGGGAGATGGCTACACCTTC. The whole variable domain, filled in from reference TRBV7-6 and TRBJ1-2, reads GAGVSQSPRYKVTKRGQDVALRCDPISGHVSLYWYRQALGQGPEFLTYFNYEAQQDKSGLPNDRFSAERPEGSISTLTIQRTEQRDSAMYRCASSPLVEAPGDGYTFGSGTRLTVV.

The gene calls are TRBV6-5 and TRBJ2-1; no clear D gene. This CDR3 region has 16 residues. V lost 0 bases, J lost 0 bases, and 9 bases lay in between. Germline assignment: CDR1 MNHEY and CDR2 SVGAGI. The CDR3 region has the DNA TGTGCCAGCAGTTACTCGTTAGCCAGCTCCTACAATGAGCAGTTCTTC. It yields the protein CASSYSLASSYNEQFF.

This clone appeared once. The chain combines TRBV18 with TRBJ1-2, with no clear D. The CDR3 covers 12 residues. Germline values: CDR1 KGHSH, CDR2 LQKENI. The V and J ends lost 3 bases and 4 bases respectively, with 6 bases between them. The CDR3 region has the DNA TGTGCCAGCTCACCTCTCTCCTATGGCTACACCTTC. This sequence encodes CASSPLSYGYTF.

The chain carries TRBV5-4 and TRBJ1-1; tentative D call: TRBD1 (5 bases). Trimming shortened V by 4 bases and J by 3 bases, and 10 bases separated the two germline ends. Germline V CDR1 and CDR2: SGHNT, YYREEE (reference sequence). The CDR3 length is 13 residues. The CDR3 DNA follows: TGTGCCAGCAGCCCCGACAGACACACTGAAGCTTTCTTT. Its protein is CASSPDRHTEAFF.

The rearrangement uses TRBV27 and TRBJ2-7; tentatively, D is TRBD2 (6 bases). This CDR3 is 13 amino acids long. From germline, CDR1 is MNHEY and CDR2 SMNVEV (reference sequence). V was shortened by 6 bases and J by 3 bases, with 12 bases between the two germline ends. CDR3 in amino acids: CASRLLAHYEQYF. CDR3 DNA sequence: TGTGCCAGCAGGTTACTAGCCCACTACGAGCAGTACTTC.

The V call is TRBV20-1, the J call TRBJ2-5; D gene ambiguous. The CDR3 has 11 amino acids. The germline V gene has CDR1 DFQATT and CDR2 SNEGSKA (reference sequence). V shed 2 bases and J shed 2 bases, with 3 bases lying between them. CDR3 in DNA: TGCAGTGCTAGATTACAAGAGACCCAGTACTTC. Translated, it gives CSARLQETQYF.

The CDR3 nucleotides are TGTGTGCGAAACCTAATCAGGGATAGGGGCTACACCTTC. Protein sequence: CVRNLIRDRGYTF. The rearrangement joins TRBV28 to TRBJ1-2, with a weak D call TRBD1 (5 bases). The CDR3 has 13 residues. The V gene's germline CDR1 is MDHEN and CDR2 SYDVKM.

This chain uses TRBV3-1 (or the pseudogene TRBV3-2) with TRBJ2-1; 9 nucleotides agree with TRBD2. This CDR3 has 20 residues. J gave up 5 bases and V 0 bases, and 17 bases lay outside the gene matches. CDR1 LGHDT and CDR2 YNNKEL come from the germline V gene (reference sequence). CDR3 nucleotides: TGTGCCAGCAGCCAAGATAGAGGGCTAGCGGGGAGGGCGGGGAACAATGAGCAGTTCTTC. Amino acids: CASSQDRGLAGRAGNNEQFF.

The count of this clone is one. The V and J genes are TRBV4-3 and TRBJ2-7; 9 nucleotides align to TRBD1. This CDR3 is 15 amino acids long. The germline V gene encodes CDR1 LGHNA and CDR2 YSLEER. V trimming: 3 bases; J trimming: 7 bases; junction bases outside the gene matches: 10. The CDR3 loop is CASSQESTGGWEQYF. In nucleotides, the CDR3 is TGCGCCAGCAGCCAGGAGTCAACAGGGGGCTGGGAGCAGTACTTC.

As for this clone: Other DNA sequences in this sample translate to the same CDR3. In nucleotides, the CDR3 is TGTGCCAGCAGCTTAGCGGGACTTAACACCGGGGAGCTGTTTTTT. The encoded protein is CASSLAGLNTGELFF. The rearrangement joins TRBV7-2 to TRBJ2-2, with a weak D call TRBD2 (6 bases). CDR1 and CDR2 from the germline V gene are SGHTA and FQGNSA. The CDR3 is made up of 15 amino acids. V was pared by 0 bases and J by 2 bases, with 7 bases between.

The chain has TRBV3-1 (or the pseudogene TRBV3-2) and TRBJ2-7, with 9 bases matching TRBD2. Germline values: CDR1 LGHDT, CDR2 YNNKEL (reference sequence). The CDR3 is 16 residues long. The trim removed 0 bases at V and 7 bases at J, leaving 10 bases unmatched. The CDR3 bases are TGTGCCAGCAGCCAAGATAGGGTAGCGGGAGTTGGGGAGCAGTACTTC. Its protein is CASSQDRVAGVGEQYF.

The chain couples TRBV6-5 to TRBJ2-1, with D hard to call. There are 13 residues in the CDR3. V was clipped by 6 bases and J by 4 bases, with 10 bases between them. Germline-derived CDR1 and CDR2 are MNHEY and SVGAGI. The CDR3 loop is CASRDDQYNEQFF. In nucleotides, the CDR3 is TGTGCCAGCAGGGACGACCAGTACAATGAGCAGTTCTTC.

The J gene is TRBJ1-5, the V gene TRBV19; D call uncertain. Deletions cut 0 bases from V and 0 bases from J, with 12 bases between. Germline V gene data show CDR1 as LNHDA and CDR2 as SQIVND (reference sequence). The CDR3 has 17 residues. The CDR3 DNA reads as TGTGCCAGTAGTATAGAAATCAGGTATAATAGCAATCAGCCCCAGCATTTT. The encoded protein is CASSIEIRYNSNQPQHF. Complete variable domain (other parts from reference TRBV19 and TRBJ1-5): DGGITQSPKYLFRKEGQNVTLSCEQNLNHDAMYWYRQDPGQGLRLIYYSQIVNDFQKGDIAEGYSVSREKKESFPLTVTSAQKNPTAFYLCASSIEIRYNSNQPQHFGDGTRLSIL.

CDR3: CASSLDLAGGAGELFF. CDR3 DNA sequence: TGTGCCAGCAGCTTAGACCTAGCGGGAGGGGCCGGGGAGCTGTTTTTT. The rearrangement joins TRBV7-2 to TRBJ2-2; 12 bases are a match to TRBD2. V lost 1 base, J lost 6 bases, and 3 bases stayed unmatched. CDR1 and CDR2 from the germline V gene are SGHTA and FQGNSA. CDR3 size: 16 residues.

The chain joins TRBV11-2 to TRBJ2-7, with D maybe TRBD2 (6 bases). The CDR3 length is 15 residues. Germline CDR1 is SGHAT and CDR2 is FQNNGV. Trimming removed 8 bases from V and 0 bases from J, with 17 bases in between. The CDR3 nucleotides read TGTGCCAGCGCTCAAGGGGAGGTTCCCTCCTACGAGCAGTACTTC. Its translation: CASAQGEVPSYEQYF.

The CDR3 DNA reads as TGTGCCAGCAGCTTGCAGGGGAGTTTGAATACGCAGTATTTT. Protein sequence: CASSLQGSLNTQYF. This chain uses TRBV11-1 with TRBJ2-3, with a possible D match to TRBD1 (6 bases). CDR3 length: 14 residues. V was clipped by 3 bases and J by 7 bases, with 14 bases between them. In germline, CDR1 is SGHAT, CDR2 FQDESV (reference sequence).

The chain uses TRBV5-1 and TRBJ1-1, with D perhaps matching TRBD1 (6 bases). The CDR3 consists of 14 residues. Deletions cut 3 bases from V and 4 bases from J, with 13 bases between. Germline CDR1 is SGHRS and CDR2 is YFSETQ. DNA of the CDR3: TGCGCCAGCAGCTACAATACAGGGAGCACTGAAGCTTTCTTT. It is translated as CASSYNTGSTEAFF.

The V and J genes are TRBV6-1 and TRBJ2-7; D not certain. The CDR3 spans 14 residues. Germline V gene data show CDR1 as MNHNS and CDR2 as SASEGT. V was clipped by 3 bases and J by 1 base, with 10 bases between them. The CDR3 bases are TGTGCCAGCAGTGAGCCCAATCTTTCCTACGAGCAGTACTTC. The encoded protein is CASSEPNLSYEQYF.

The chain carries TRBV18 and TRBJ2-5; D may be TRBD1 or TRBD2 (5 bases each). Looked up from germline, CDR1 is KGHSH and CDR2 is LQKENI. There are 15 residues in the CDR3. Trimming pared 1 base from V and 4 bases from J, leaving 13 bases between. CDR3 region: CASSPQTAGTETQYF. DNA for the CDR3: TGTGCCAGCTCACCACAGACGGCAGGGACAGAGACCCAGTACTTC.

The chain carries TRBV2 and TRBJ1-2, with 8 bases that match TRBD1. V dropped 7 bases and J dropped 2; count of bases not matched to a gene: 6. CDR1 is SNHLY, CDR2 FYNNEI, per germline. The CDR3 runs 14 residues. The CDR3 coding sequence is TGTGCCAGCAAGCTCCGGGACAGGAACTATGGCTACACCTTC. Amino acids: CASKLRDRNYGYTF. Drawing the rest from reference TRBV2 and TRBJ1-2, the complete variable domain is EPEVTQTPSHQVTQMGQEVILRCVPISNHLYFYWYRQILGQKVEFLVSFYNNEISEKSEIFDDQFSVERPDGSNFTLKIRSTKLEDSAMYFCASKLRDRNYGYTFGSGTRLTVV.

This chain uses TRBV28 with TRBJ1-5; no reliable D call. The V end lost 5 bases, the J end lost 7 bases, and 18 bases lay between the germline ends. This CDR3 is 15 amino acids long. Germline V gives CDR1 MDHEN, CDR2 SYDVKM. CDR3 sequence (DNA): TGTGCCAGCAGTAGTATTCGGGCTCCCCAACAGCCCCAGCATTTT. Amino acid sequence: CASSSIRAPQQPQHF.

J is TRBJ1-1 and V is TRBV28; D remains unclear. CDR1 and CDR2 from the germline V gene are MDHEN and SYDVKM. This CDR3 has 11 residues. Trimming stripped 6 bases from V and 2 bases from J, with 4 bases between. The CDR3 is CASSFNTEAFF. The CDR3, as DNA: TGTGCCAGCAGCTTTAACACTGAAGCTTTCTTT.

This clone was seen once. The chain has TRBV2 and TRBJ1-5, with TRBD1 matching over 7 bases. V was pared by 2 bases and J by 4 bases, with 5 bases of the junction left unmatched. The CDR3 loop spans 15 amino acids. Per germline, CDR1 SNHLY and CDR2 FYNNEI. The CDR3 reads CASSEKGGVNQPQHF. The CDR3, as DNA: TGTGCCAGCAGTGAAAAAGGGGGCGTTAATCAGCCCCAGCATTTT.

The chain employs TRBV5-1 and TRBJ2-3; TRBD1 matches 7 bases. Unmatched junction bases numbered 2, after V lost 0 bases and J lost 1 base. The CDR3 is made up of 15 amino acids. The germline V gene encodes CDR1 SGHRS and CDR2 YFSETQ. CDR3: CASSLVGQGTDTQYF. The DNA for the CDR3 is TGCGCCAGCAGCTTGGTTGGACAGGGCACAGATACGCAGTATTTT.

V gene TRBV20-1 combines with J gene TRBJ1-2; D call uncertain. The V end was cut by 5 bases, the J end by 5 bases, with 9 bases between. Germline CDR1 is DFQATT and CDR2 is SNEGSKA (reference sequence). The CDR3 has 11 amino acids. The chain's CDR3 is CSAPNGYGYTF. In DNA form, the CDR3 reads TGCAGTGCTCCTAACGGTTATGGCTACACCTTC.

V gene TRBV7-7 combines with J gene TRBJ2-1, with 14 bases aligning to TRBD2. Per the germline V gene, CDR1 is SSHAT and CDR2 is FNYEAQ (reference sequence). Trimming at V came to 5 bases and at J to 2 bases, leaving 8 bases not matched to a gene. CDR3 size: 18 residues. CDR3 amino acids: CASSPRTSGRPTYNEQFF. The CDR3 bases are TGTGCCAGCAGCCCCCGGACTAGCGGGAGGCCAACCTACAATGAGCAGTTCTTC.

The V call is TRBV19, the J call TRBJ2-7, with 9 bases that match TRBD2. V lost 4 bases and J lost 0; bases outside the gene matches: 7. Germline V CDR1 and CDR2: LNHDA, SQIVND (reference sequence). The CDR3 is 16 amino acids. The CDR3 coding sequence is TGTGCCAGTAGTAACCGACTAGCGGAAAACTCCTACGAGCAGTACTTC. Protein product: CASSNRLAENSYEQYF.